Detailed here is one TCR beta chain. J was trimmed by 0 bases and V by 0 bases; bases with no gene match: 7. The CDR3 totals 18 residues. Germline V gene lookup returns CDR1 SGDLS and CDR2 YYNGEE. The sample is drawn from a study of OX40 agonist ivuxolimab in advanced cancers. Study-wide background: At 0.01 to 10 mg/kg, ivuxolimab was administered intravenously to patients every 2 weeks.

The method was immunoSEQ multiplex PCR; TCRdb's version includes in-frame clones alone and lacks a portion of them. This table has 70,000 or so clones, around 90% appearing once. Sample: CD4+ or CD8+ T cells sorted from blood, taken in a trial of the OX40 agonist ivuxolimab. The chain uses TRBV9 and TRBJ2-3; TRBD2 aligns across 10 bases. The source is an adult with an advanced solid tumor such as melanoma, head and neck, liver or kidney cancer. In nucleotides, the CDR3 is TGTGCCAGCAGCGTAGTCGCTAGCGGGGGATTTAGCACAGATACGCAGTATTTT. Its translation is CASSVVASGGFSTDTQYF.